Below are 27 T cell receptor beta chains sequenced from a single sample in a study of shared clonotypes between healthy human individuals. Profiling relied on immunoSEQ multiplex PCR, and the TCRdb table lists in-frame clones only, not all of them. Seen here are a few hundred thousand clones, roughly four fifths observed once, and the top ten hold about 12%. Sequencing was done on a sample of PBMCs. These receptors were obtained from a woman in her thirties or forties in good health. Some clones in this sample may be carry-over from other donors' samples.

A word on this clone: The identical CDR3 is also encoded by other nucleotide sequences in the sample. The rearrangement joins TRBV6-5 to TRBJ2-7; tentatively, D is TRBD2 (5 bases). V lost 2 bases and J 0 bases, leaving 8 bases between the germline ends. Looked up from germline, CDR1 is MNHEY and CDR2 is SVGAGI. This CDR3 region has 14 residues. DNA for the CDR3: TGTGCCAGCAGTTACAGTGGGAGCTCCTACGAGCAGTACTTC. It codes for CASSYSGSSYEQYF.

The chain employs TRBV9 and TRBJ2-1; a weak D match, TRBD1 (6 bases). The V end was cut by 4 bases, the J end by 4 bases, with 15 bases between. The CDR3 is 15 residues long. Germline values: CDR1 SGDLS, CDR2 YYNGEE. The CDR3, as DNA: TGTGCCAGCAGCCCTGAAGGACAGCCTTACAATGAGCAGTTCTTC. Translated: CASSPEGQPYNEQFF.

The chain is built from TRBV21-1 and TRBJ2-7; the D call TRBD1 from the table was never checked on the DNA. TRBV21-1 is a pseudogene locus. The CDR3 has 14 amino acids. The CDR3, as DNA: TGTGCCAGCAGCAAAGTGGGACAGTCCTACGAGCAGTACTTC. Encoded protein: CASSKVGQSYEQYF.

This chain links TRBV9 with TRBJ1-3; unclear D gene. Per germline, CDR1 SGDLS and CDR2 YYNGEE. This CDR3 has 17 amino acids. V was clipped by 0 bases and J by 1 base, with 14 bases between them. CDR3 residues: CASSVGPSSVSGNTIYF. CDR3 sequence (DNA): TGTGCCAGCAGCGTAGGACCCTCTTCCGTTTCTGGAAACACCATATATTTT.

CDR3 bases: TGTGCCAGCAGCTTGAAGATACAGGACACAGATACGCAGTATTTT. Protein product: CASSLKIQDTDTQYF. The chain links TRBV5-6 to TRBJ2-3; D is perhaps TRBD1 (5 bases). The V and J ends lost 1 base and 2 bases respectively, with 11 bases between them. The CDR3 is made up of 15 amino acids. The germline gives CDR1 SGHDT, CDR2 YYEEEE.

The chain employs TRBV6-1 and TRBJ2-1; possibly TRBD1 for D (6 bases). The CDR3 sequence is 14 residues long. Trimming removed 3 bases at V and 10 bases at J, with 16 bases between. The germline CDR1 and CDR2 sequences are MNHNS and SASEGT. CDR3 sequence (DNA): TGTGCCAGCAGTGATAAGTGGGACCAGGGGGAGCAGTTCTTC. Translation gives CASSDKWDQGEQFF.

This clone was recorded only once. The rearrangement uses TRBV7-3 and TRBJ1-1; 7 positions agree with TRBD1. Germline V CDR1 and CDR2: SGHTA, FQGTGA. The CDR3 totals 15 residues. After removal of 5 bases from V and 1 base from J, the junction contained 7 bases not matched to a gene. This CDR3 reads CASSPRQGSNTEAFF. DNA for the CDR3: TGTGCCAGCAGCCCACGACAGGGATCGAACACTGAAGCTTTCTTT.

The chain combines TRBV29-1 with TRBJ1-3; D gene ambiguous. The germline V gene encodes CDR1 SQVTM and CDR2 ANQGSEA. Trimming stripped 0 bases from V and 1 base from J, with 16 bases between. This CDR3 region has 17 residues. CDR3 nucleotides: TGCAGCGTTGAAGAGCCGCTCACCTCGGGGTCTGGAAACACCATATATTTT. Residues: CSVEEPLTSGSGNTIYF. Filled out from reference TRBV29-1 and TRBJ1-3, the complete variable domain reads SAVISQKPSRDICQRGTSLTIQCQVDSQVTMMFWYRQQPGQSLTLIATANQGSEATYESGFVIDKFPISRPNLTFSTLTVSNMSPEDSSIYLCSVEEPLTSGSGNTIYFGEGSWLTVV.

This chain connects TRBV5-6 to TRBJ2-2; D may correspond to TRBD1 or TRBD2 (6 bases each). There are 15 residues in the CDR3. Trimming cost V 2 bases and J 9 bases, with 17 bases left between them. CDR1 SGHDT and CDR2 YYEEEE come from the germline V gene. CDR3 in amino acids: CASSFAGGVSWELFF. The CDR3 DNA reads TGTGCCAGCAGCTTCGCCGGGGGCGTCAGTTGGGAGCTGTTTTTT.

This chain links TRBV7-2 with TRBJ2-5; D might be TRBD1 or TRBD2, each matching 6 bases. This CDR3 has 12 residues. The germline V gene encodes CDR1 SGHTA and CDR2 FQGNSA. The V and J ends lost 6 bases and 4 bases respectively, with 9 bases between them. This CDR3 is CASSPGAETQYF. The CDR3 DNA follows: TGTGCCAGCAGTCCGGGGGCAGAGACCCAGTACTTC.

The chain links TRBV25-1 to TRBJ2-1; perhaps TRBD2 as D (5 bases). Trimming took off 4 bases at V and 8 bases at J, with 9 bases between the two ends. The CDR3 runs to 12 residues. Germline loops: CDR1 MGHDK, CDR2 SYGVNS. The CDR3 DNA reads as TGTGCCAGCAGTGTAGACTATGATGAGCAGTTCTTC. The encoded protein is CASSVDYDEQFF.

The gene calls are TRBV19 and TRBJ1-1; the D gene is possibly TRBD1 (5 bases). CDR3 size: 13 residues. Germline CDR1 reads LNHDA; CDR2 reads SQIVND (reference sequence). V was trimmed by 7 bases and J by 2 bases, leaving 11 bases between them. The CDR3: CASIRGFNTEAFF. As DNA, the CDR3 is TGTGCCAGTATTCGGGGGTTCAACACTGAAGCTTTCTTT.

This sequence joins TRBV5-1 and TRBJ2-3; D tentatively reads TRBD1 or TRBD2 (6 bases each). This CDR3 contains 16 residues. Deletions cut 0 bases from V and 0 bases from J, with 11 bases between. Germline-derived CDR1 and CDR2 are SGHRS and YFSETQ. The CDR3 reads CASSLEGGISTDTQYF. DNA for the CDR3: TGCGCCAGCAGCTTGGAAGGGGGGATTAGCACAGATACGCAGTATTTT.

This chain connects TRBV5-1 to TRBJ2-1; 8 bases line up with TRBD2. The CDR3 runs 18 residues. Germline CDR1 and CDR2: SGHRS and YFSETQ. Unmatched junction bases numbered 19, after V lost 4 bases and J lost 7 bases. As DNA, the CDR3 is TGCGCCAGCAGCGCCGCGTTTGGTGGAGGGACTAGTCGGAATGAGCAGTTCTTC. It specifies CASSAAFGGGTSRNEQFF.

The chain recombines TRBV10-3 with TRBJ1-1; D is possibly TRBD1 (6 bases). With 7 bases removed from V and 0 bases from J, the gap between germline ends came to 12 bases. Germline lookup yields CDR1 ENHRY and CDR2 SYGVKD. The CDR3 is 14 amino acids. CDR3 in amino acids: CAITDRPMNTEAFF. The CDR3 region has the DNA TGTGCCATCACGGACAGACCCATGAACACTGAAGCTTTCTTT.

This clone was seen once. V is TRBV5-1 and J is TRBJ2-3; D unresolved. The V end lost 4 bases, the J end lost 0 bases, and 9 bases lay between the germline ends. Germline CDR1 and CDR2: SGHRS and YFSETQ. The CDR3 is 14 residues long. The CDR3 DNA sequence: TGCGCCAGCAGCCAGGAGACTAGCACAGATACGCAGTATTTT. Translation: CASSQETSTDTQYF.

V gene TRBV5-1 combines with J gene TRBJ2-7; TRBD1 or TRBD2 may be the D gene (5 bases each). Per the germline V gene, CDR1 is SGHRS and CDR2 is YFSETQ. There are 14 residues in the CDR3. Trimming removed 3 bases from V and 0 bases from J, with 10 bases in between. The CDR3 nucleotides are TGCGCCAGCAGCTCGGGACCCGGCTCCTACGAGCAGTACTTC. Translating gives CASSSGPGSYEQYF.

The rearrangement links TRBV7-3 to TRBJ2-1; 16 bases are a match to TRBD2. V gave up 5 bases and J gave up 8 bases; unmatched junction bases: 3. Germline CDR1 reads SGHTA; CDR2 reads FQGTGA. This CDR3 has 15 residues. CDR3 amino acids: CASSPGTSGRDEQFF. The DNA for the CDR3 is TGTGCCAGCAGCCCTGGGACTAGCGGGAGGGATGAGCAGTTCTTC.

The V call is TRBV7-9, the J call TRBJ1-1; D uncertain. V was shortened by 1 base and J by 1 base, with 7 bases between the two germline ends. Germline loops: CDR1 SEHNR, CDR2 FQNEAQ (reference sequence). This CDR3 is built from 14 residues. This CDR3 reads CASSLVLENTEAFF. In DNA form, the CDR3 reads TGTGCCAGCAGCTTAGTCCTGGAGAACACTGAAGCTTTCTTT.

The chain joins TRBV27 to TRBJ2-2; 8 bases line up with TRBD1. This CDR3 has 16 amino acids. The V and J ends lost 1 base and 2 bases, in that order; junction bases with no gene match: 3. Germline CDR1 reads MNHEY; CDR2 reads SMNVEV (reference sequence). The CDR3 region has the DNA TGTGCCAGCAGTTTATTCGGGACAGGCAACACCGGGGAGCTGTTTTTT. Its translation: CASSLFGTGNTGELFF.

This rearrangement joins TRBV27 to TRBJ1-1; D not certain. The CDR3 spans 13 residues. The V end lost 3 bases, the J end lost 0 bases, and 5 bases lay between the germline ends. Germline CDR1 MNHEY, CDR2 SMNVEV (reference sequence). CDR3 bases: TGTGCCAGCAGTTTTAACATGAACACTGAAGCTTTCTTT. Translation gives CASSFNMNTEAFF.

The V call is TRBV2, the J call TRBJ2-7; the D is unclear. Trimming removed 0 bases from V and 6 bases from J, with 15 bases in between. Germline CDR1 SNHLY, CDR2 FYNNEI. CDR3 length: 15 residues. Here the CDR3 reads CASSEASPRLGEQYF. CDR3 nucleotides: TGTGCCAGCAGTGAAGCGAGCCCCCGTTTGGGCGAGCAGTACTTC.

The CDR3 DNA sequence: TGTGCCAGCAGCTTACGGACAGGAAAGCTTAACTATGGCTACACCTTC. It translates to CASSLRTGKLNYGYTF. The rearrangement joins TRBV7-8 to TRBJ1-2, with 7 bases matching TRBD1. The CDR3 has 16 amino acids. V dropped 2 bases and J dropped 1; count of bases not matched to a gene: 7. Germline V lookup: CDR1 SGHVS, CDR2 FQNEAQ.

V is TRBV12-1 and J is TRBJ2-1; TRBD2 is the table's D call and was not checked against the DNA. TRBV12-1 is classified as a pseudogene. CDR3 length equals 11 residues. This CDR3 is CASSSSNEQFF. The CDR3 DNA sequence: TGTGCCAGCAGCTCCTCTAATGAGCAGTTCTTC.

The V gene is TRBV15, the J gene TRBJ2-1; TRBD2 aligns across 11 bases. Germline lookup yields CDR1 LNHNV and CDR2 YYDKDF (reference sequence). This CDR3 is built from 20 residues. With 2 bases clipped from V and 0 bases from J, the junction kept 12 bases outside the gene matches. The CDR3 here is CATSRSSSLAGGYSYNEQFF. The CDR3 DNA sequence: TGTGCCACCAGCAGATCCTCGAGTCTAGCGGGGGGTTACTCCTACAATGAGCAGTTCTTC.

This clone was observed a few times. The V call is TRBV7-2, the J call TRBJ2-7; 12 positions match TRBD2. Germline V gene sequence: CDR1 SGHTA, CDR2 FQGNSA. CDR3 length: 16 amino acids. The junction had 9 bases not matched to a gene; V was cut back by 6 bases and J by 3 bases. For the CDR3, the DNA is TGTGCCAGCAGTTCAGGACTAGCGGGATCATACTACGAGCAGTACTTC. Translated: CASSSGLAGSYYEQYF.

J is TRBJ2-5 and V is TRBV9, with D possibly being TRBD2 (6 bases). Trimming removed 3 bases at V and 5 bases at J, with 17 bases between. CDR1 is SGDLS and CDR2 is YYNGEE in the germline V gene. The CDR3 totals 15 residues. CDR3 DNA sequence: TGTGCCAGCAGCGCTATCGGGAGTCGGAGGGAGACCCAGTACTTC. It codes for CASSAIGSRRETQYF.